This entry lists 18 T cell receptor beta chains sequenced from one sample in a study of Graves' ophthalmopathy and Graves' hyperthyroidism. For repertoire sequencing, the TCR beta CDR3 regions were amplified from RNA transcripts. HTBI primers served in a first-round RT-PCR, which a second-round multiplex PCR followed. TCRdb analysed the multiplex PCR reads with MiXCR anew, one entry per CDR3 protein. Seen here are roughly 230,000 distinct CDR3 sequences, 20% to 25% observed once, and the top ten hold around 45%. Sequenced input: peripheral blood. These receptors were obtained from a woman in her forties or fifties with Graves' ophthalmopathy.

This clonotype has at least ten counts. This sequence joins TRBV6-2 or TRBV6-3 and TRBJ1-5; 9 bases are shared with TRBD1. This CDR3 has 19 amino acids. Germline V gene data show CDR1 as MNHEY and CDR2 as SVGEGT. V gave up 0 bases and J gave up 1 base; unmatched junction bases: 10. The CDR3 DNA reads TGTGCCAGCAGTTACTCCACCGGGACAGGGAGTAAGAGCAATCAGCCCCAGCATTTT. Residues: CASSYSTGTGSKSNQPQHF.

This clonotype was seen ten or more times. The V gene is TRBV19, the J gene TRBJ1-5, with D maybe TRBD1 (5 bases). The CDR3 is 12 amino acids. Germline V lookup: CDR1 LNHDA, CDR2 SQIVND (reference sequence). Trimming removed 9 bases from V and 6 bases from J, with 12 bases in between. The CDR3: CASETGGQPQHF. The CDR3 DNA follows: TGTGCCAGCGAAACTGGGGGTCAGCCCCAGCATTTT. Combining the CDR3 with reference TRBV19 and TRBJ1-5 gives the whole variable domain DGGITQSPKYLFRKEGQNVTLSCEQNLNHDAMYWYRQDPGQGLRLIYYSQIVNDFQKGDIAEGYSVSREKKESFPLTVTSAQKNPTAFYLCASETGGQPQHFGDGTRLSIL.

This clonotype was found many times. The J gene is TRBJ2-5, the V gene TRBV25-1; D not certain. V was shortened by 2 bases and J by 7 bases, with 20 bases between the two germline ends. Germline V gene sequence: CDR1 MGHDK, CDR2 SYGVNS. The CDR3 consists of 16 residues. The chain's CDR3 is CASSEVTSGRFGTQYF. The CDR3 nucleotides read TGTGCCAGCAGTGAAGTAACGTCAGGACGATTTGGGACCCAGTACTTC.

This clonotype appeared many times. CDR3 region: CASGNWGPGNTIYF. DNA for the CDR3: TGTGCTAGTGGTAATTGGGGTCCTGGAAACACCATATATTTT. V and J are TRBV12-5 and TRBJ1-3; D is undetermined. V was trimmed by 5 bases and J by 2 bases, leaving 10 bases between them. The CDR3 extends over 14 amino acids. CDR1 LGHNT and CDR2 FRNRAP come from the germline V gene.

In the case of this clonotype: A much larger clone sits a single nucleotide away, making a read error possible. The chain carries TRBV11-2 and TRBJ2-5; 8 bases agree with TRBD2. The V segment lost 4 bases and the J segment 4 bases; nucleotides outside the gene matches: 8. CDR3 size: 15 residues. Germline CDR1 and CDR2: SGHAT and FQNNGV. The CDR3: CASSSRRGEAETQYF. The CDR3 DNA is TGTGCCAGCAGCTCGAGGCGGGGGGAGGCAGAGACCCAGTACTTC.

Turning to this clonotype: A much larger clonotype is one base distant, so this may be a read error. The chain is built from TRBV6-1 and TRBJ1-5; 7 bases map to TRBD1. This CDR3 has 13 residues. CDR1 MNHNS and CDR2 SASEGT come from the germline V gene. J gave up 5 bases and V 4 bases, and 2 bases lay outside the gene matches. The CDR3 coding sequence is TGTGCCAGCAGTGTTGACAGGGATCAGCCCCAGCATTTT. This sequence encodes CASSVDRDQPQHF.

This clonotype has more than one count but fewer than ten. DNA of the CDR3: TGTGCCAGCAGGGGGGGCGGACACCCGGGCACTGAAGCTTTCTTT. Amino acid sequence: CASRGGGHPGTEAFF. The J gene is TRBJ1-1, the V gene TRBV28, with D tentatively TRBD1 (6 bases). This CDR3 has 15 residues. The ends were cut back, 6 bases at V and 4 bases at J, with 18 bases in the middle. Per the germline V gene, CDR1 is MDHEN and CDR2 is SYDVKM. The whole variable domain, remainder taken from reference TRBV28 and TRBJ1-1, is DVKVTQSSRYLVKRTGEKVFLECVQDMDHENMFWYRQDPGLGLRLIYFSYDVKMKEKGDIPEGYSVSREKKERFSLILESASTNQTSMYLCASRGGGHPGTEAFFGQGTRLTVV.

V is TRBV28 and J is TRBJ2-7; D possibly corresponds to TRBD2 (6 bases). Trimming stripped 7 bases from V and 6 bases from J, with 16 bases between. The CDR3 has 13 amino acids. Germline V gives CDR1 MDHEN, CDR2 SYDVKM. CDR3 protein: CASTASEGAEQYF. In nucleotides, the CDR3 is TGTGCCAGCACCGCCTCGGAGGGAGCCGAGCAGTACTTC.

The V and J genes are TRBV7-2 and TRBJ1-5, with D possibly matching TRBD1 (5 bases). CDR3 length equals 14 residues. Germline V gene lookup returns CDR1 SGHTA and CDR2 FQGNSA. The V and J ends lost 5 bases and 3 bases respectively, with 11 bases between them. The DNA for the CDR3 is TGTGCCAGCAGCCGGGACGGATACAATCAGCCCCAGCATTTT. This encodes CASSRDGYNQPQHF.

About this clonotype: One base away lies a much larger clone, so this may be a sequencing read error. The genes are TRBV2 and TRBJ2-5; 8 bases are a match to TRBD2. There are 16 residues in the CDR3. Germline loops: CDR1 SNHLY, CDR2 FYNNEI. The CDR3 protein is CASSELPAGGWETQCF. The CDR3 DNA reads TGTGCCAGCAGTGAACTGCCGGCGGGAGGTTGGGAGACCCAGTGCTTC.

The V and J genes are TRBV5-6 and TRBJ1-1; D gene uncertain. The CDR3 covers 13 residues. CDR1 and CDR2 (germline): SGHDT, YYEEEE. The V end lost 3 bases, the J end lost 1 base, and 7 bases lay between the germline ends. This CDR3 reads CASSYDGNTEAFF. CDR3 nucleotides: TGTGCCAGCAGCTATGATGGGAACACTGAAGCTTTCTTT.

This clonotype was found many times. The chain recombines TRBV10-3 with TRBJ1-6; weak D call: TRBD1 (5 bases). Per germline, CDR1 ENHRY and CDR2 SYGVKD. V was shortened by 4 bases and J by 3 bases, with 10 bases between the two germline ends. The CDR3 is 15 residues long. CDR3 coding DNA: TGTGCCATCAGTGCGCAACAGGTCTATAATTCACCCCTCCACTTT. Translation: CAISAQQVYNSPLHF.

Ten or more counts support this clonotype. The CDR3 here is CACRAIGRNTEAFF. In DNA, the CDR3 is TGTGCCTGTAGGGCTATCGGGAGGAACACTGAAGCTTTCTTT. The V call is TRBV30, the J call TRBJ1-1; no definite D call. V lost 6 bases and J 1 base, leaving 15 bases between the germline ends. The germline V gene encodes CDR1 GTSNPN and CDR2 SVGIG (reference sequence). The length of the CDR3 is 14 residues.

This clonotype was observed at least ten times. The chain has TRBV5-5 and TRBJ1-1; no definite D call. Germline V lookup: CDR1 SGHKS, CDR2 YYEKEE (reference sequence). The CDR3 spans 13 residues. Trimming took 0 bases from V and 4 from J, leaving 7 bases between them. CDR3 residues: CASSLGQSTEAFF. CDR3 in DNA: TGTGCCAGCAGCTTGGGGCAGAGCACTGAAGCTTTCTTT.

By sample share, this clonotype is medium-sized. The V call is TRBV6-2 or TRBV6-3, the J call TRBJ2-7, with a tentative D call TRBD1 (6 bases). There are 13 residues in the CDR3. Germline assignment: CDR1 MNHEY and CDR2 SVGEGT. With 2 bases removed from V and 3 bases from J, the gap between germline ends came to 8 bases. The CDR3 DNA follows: TGTGCCAGCAGTTACGGGACACGCTACGAGCAGTACTTC. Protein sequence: CASSYGTRYEQYF.

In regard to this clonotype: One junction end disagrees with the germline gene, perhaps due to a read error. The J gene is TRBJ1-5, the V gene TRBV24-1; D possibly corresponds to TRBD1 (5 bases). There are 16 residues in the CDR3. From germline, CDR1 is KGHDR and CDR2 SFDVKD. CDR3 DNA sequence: TGTGCCAGCAGTTACGGGCCTGGGGGTCGGGTTCTGGCGCAGCATTTT. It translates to CASSYGPGGRVLAQHF.

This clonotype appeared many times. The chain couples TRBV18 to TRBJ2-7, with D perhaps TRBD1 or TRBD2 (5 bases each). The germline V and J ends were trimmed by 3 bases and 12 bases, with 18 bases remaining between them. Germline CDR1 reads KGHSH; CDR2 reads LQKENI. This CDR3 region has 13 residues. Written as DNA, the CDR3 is TGTGCCAGCTCACCCCCGGGACGGACCTCCCCGTACTTC. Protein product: CASSPPGRTSPYF.

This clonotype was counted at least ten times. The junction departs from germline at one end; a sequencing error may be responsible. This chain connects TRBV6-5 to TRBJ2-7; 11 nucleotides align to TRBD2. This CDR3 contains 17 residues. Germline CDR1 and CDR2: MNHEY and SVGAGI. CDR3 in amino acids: CASSYGSSGRKSFEQYF. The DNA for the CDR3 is TGTGCCAGCAGTTACGGGTCTAGCGGGAGGAAATCCTTCGAGCAGTACTTC.